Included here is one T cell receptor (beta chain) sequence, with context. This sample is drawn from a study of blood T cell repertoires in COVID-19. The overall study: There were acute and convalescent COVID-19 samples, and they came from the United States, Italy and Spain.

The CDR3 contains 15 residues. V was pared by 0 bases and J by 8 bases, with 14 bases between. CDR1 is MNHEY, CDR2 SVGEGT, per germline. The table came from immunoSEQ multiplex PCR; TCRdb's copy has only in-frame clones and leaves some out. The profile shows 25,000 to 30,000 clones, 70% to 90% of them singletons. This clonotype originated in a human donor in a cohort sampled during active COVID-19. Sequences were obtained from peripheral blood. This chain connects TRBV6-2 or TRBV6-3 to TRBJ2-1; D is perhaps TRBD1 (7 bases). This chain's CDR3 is CASSYSHRGGDEQFF. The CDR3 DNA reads TGTGCCAGCAGTTACTCGCACAGGGGAGGCGATGAGCAGTTCTTC.